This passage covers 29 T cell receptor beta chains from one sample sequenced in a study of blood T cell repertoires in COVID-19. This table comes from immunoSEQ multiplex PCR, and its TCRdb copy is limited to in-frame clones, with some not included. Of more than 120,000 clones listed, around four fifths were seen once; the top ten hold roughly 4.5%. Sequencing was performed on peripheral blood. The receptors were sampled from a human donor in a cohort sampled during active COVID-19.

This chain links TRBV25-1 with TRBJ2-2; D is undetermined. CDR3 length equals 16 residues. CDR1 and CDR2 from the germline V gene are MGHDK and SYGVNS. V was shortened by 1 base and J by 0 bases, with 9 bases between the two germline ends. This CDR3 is CASSESRLANTGELFF. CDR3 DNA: TGTGCCAGCAGTGAATCGAGGTTAGCGAACACCGGGGAGCTGTTTTTT. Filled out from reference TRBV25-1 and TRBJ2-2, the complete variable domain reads EADIYQTPRYLVIGTGKKITLECSQTMGHDKMYWYQQDPGMELHLIHYSYGVNSTEKGDLSSESTVSRIRTEHFPLTLESARPSHTSQYLCASSESRLANTGELFFGEGSRLTVL.

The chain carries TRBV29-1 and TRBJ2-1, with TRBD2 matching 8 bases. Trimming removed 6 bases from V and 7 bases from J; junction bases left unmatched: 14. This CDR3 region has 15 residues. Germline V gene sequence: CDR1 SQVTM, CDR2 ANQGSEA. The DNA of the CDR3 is TGCAGCGTCCCTCGAGGGAGCGGGAGTTGGAATGAGCAGTTCTTC. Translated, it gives CSVPRGSGSWNEQFF.

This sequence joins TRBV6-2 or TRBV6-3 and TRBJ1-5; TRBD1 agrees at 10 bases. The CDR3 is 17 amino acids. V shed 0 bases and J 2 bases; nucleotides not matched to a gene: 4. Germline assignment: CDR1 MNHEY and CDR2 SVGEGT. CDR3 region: CASSYSDRGGGNQPQHF. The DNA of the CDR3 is TGTGCCAGCAGTTACTCGGACAGGGGGGGTGGCAATCAGCCCCAGCATTTT.

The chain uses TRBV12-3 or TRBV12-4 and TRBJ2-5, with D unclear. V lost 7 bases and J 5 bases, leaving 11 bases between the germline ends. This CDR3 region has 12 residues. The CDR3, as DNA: TGTGCCAGCACCGATAGATCGGAGACCCAGTACTTC. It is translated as CASTDRSETQYF.

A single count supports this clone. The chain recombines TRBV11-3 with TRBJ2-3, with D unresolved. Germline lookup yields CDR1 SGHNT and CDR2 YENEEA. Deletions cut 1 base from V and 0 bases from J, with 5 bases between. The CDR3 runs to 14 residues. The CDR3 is CASSLAHSTDTQYF. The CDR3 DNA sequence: TGTGCCAGCAGCTTAGCCCATAGCACAGATACGCAGTATTTT.

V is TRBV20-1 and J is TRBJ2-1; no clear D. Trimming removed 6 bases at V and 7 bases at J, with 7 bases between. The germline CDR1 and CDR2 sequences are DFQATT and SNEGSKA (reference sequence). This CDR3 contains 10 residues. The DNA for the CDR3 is TGCAGTGCCCCCCAAAATGAGCAGTTCTTC. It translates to CSAPQNEQFF.

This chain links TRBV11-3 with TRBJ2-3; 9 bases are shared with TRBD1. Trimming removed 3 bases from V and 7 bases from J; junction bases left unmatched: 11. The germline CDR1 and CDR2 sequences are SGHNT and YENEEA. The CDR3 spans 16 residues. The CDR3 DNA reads TGTGCCAGCAGCTTCTCAATAGGACAGGGGAGAAATACGCAGTATTTT. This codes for CASSFSIGQGRNTQYF.

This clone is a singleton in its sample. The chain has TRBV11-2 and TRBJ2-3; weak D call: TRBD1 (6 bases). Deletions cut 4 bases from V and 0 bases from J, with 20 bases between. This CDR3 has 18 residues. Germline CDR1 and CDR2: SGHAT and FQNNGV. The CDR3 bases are TGTGCCAGCAGCTACGGACAGCTCATGTGGTCGAGCACAGATACGCAGTATTTT. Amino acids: CASSYGQLMWSSTDTQYF.

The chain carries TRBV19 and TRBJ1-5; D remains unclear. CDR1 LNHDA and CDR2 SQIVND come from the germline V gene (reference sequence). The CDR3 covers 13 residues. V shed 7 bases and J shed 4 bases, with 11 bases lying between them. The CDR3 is CASTRERNQPQHF. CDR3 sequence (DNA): TGTGCCAGTACACGGGAGCGAAATCAGCCCCAGCATTTT.

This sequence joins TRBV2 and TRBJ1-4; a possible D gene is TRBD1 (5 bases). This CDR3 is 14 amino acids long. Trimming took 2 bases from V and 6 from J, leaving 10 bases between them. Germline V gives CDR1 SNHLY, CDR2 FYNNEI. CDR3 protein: CASSEWRGDEKLFF. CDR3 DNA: TGTGCCAGCAGTGAATGGAGGGGTGATGAAAAACTGTTTTTT.

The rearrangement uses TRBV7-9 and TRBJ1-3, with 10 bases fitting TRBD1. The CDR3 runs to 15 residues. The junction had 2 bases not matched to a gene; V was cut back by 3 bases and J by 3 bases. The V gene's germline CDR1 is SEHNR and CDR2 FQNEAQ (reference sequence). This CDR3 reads CASSFGQGVGNTIYF. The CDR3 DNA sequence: TGTGCCAGCAGCTTTGGACAGGGGGTTGGAAACACCATATATTTT. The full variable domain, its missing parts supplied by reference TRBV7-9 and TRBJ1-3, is DTGVSQNPRHKITKRGQNVTFRCDPISEHNRLYWYRQTLGQGPEFLTYFQNEAQLEKSRLLSDRFSAERPKGSFSTLEIQRTEQGDSAMYLCASSFGQGVGNTIYFGEGSWLTVV.

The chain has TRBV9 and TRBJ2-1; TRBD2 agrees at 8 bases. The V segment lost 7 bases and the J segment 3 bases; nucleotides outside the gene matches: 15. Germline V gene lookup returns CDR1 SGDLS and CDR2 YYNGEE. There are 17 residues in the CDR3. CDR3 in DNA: TGTGCCAGCGGGGGGCCGCGGGGGGTCGCGGACTACAATGAGCAGTTCTTC. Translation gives CASGGPRGVADYNEQFF.

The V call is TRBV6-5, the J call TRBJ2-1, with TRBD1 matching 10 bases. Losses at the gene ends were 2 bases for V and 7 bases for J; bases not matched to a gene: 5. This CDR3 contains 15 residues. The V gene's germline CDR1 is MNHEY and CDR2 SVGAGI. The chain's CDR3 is CASSYPGTGVNEQFF. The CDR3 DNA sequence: TGTGCCAGCAGTTACCCTGGGACAGGGGTGAATGAGCAGTTCTTC.

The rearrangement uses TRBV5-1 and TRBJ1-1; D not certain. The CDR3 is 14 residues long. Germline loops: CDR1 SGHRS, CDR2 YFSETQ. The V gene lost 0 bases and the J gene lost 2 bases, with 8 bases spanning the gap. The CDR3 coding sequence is TGCGCCAGCAGCTTGGGAGGGTATAACACTGAAGCTTTCTTT. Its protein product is CASSLGGYNTEAFF.

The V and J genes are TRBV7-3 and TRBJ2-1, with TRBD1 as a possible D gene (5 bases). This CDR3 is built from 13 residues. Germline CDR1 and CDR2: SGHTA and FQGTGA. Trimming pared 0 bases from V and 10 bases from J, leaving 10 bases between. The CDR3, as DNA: TGTGCCAGCAGCTTAACCCCTGGGGCGGAGCAGTTCTTC. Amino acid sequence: CASSLTPGAEQFF.

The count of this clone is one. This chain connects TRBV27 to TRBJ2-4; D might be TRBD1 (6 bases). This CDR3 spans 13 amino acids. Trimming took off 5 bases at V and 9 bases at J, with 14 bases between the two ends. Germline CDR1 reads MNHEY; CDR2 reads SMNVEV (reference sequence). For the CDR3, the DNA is TGTGCCAGCAGTCCCCAGGGGTCGGGCATTCAGTACTTC. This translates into CASSPQGSGIQYF.

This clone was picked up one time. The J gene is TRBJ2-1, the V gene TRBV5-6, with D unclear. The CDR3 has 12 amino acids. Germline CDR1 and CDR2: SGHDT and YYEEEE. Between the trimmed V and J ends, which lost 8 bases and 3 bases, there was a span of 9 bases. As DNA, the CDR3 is TGTGCCAGTTCGAGCTTCTACAATGAGCAGTTCTTC. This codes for CASSSFYNEQFF.

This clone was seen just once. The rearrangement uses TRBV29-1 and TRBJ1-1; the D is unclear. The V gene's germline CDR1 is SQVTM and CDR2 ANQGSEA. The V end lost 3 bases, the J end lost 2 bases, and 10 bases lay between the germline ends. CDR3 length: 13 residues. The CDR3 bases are TGCAGCGTTGATTATGGCAGAAACACTGAAGCTTTCTTT. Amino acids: CSVDYGRNTEAFF.

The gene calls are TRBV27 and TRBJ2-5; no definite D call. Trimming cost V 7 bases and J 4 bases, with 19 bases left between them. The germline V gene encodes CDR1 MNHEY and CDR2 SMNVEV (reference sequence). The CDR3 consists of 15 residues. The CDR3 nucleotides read TGTGCCAGCACCCCTGATACCACTCGGAGAGAGACCCAGTACTTC. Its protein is CASTPDTTRRETQYF.

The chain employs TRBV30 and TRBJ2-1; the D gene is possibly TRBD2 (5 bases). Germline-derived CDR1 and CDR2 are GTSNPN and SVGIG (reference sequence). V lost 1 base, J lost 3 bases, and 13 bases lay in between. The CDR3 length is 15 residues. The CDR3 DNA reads TGTGCCTGGAGTGGAGAGGGCAGGAACTACAATGAGCAGTTCTTC. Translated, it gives CAWSGEGRNYNEQFF.

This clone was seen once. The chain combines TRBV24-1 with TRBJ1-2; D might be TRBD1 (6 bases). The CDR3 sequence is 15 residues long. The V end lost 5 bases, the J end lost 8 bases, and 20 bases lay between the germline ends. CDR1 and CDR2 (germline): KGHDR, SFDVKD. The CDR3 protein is CATSAHGDKLTGYTF. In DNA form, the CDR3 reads TGTGCCACCAGTGCCCACGGGGACAAGCTTACCGGCTACACCTTC.

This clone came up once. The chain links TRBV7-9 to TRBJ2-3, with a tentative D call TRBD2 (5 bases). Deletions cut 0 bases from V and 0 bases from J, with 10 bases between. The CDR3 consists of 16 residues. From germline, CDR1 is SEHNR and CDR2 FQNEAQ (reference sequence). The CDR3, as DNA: TGTGCCAGCAGCTTAGCGGACTTTCCTAGCACAGATACGCAGTATTTT. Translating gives CASSLADFPSTDTQYF.

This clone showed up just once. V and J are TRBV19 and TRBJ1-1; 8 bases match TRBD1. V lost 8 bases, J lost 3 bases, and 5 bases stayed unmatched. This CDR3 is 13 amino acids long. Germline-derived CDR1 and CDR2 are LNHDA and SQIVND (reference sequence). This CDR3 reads CASQPGQDTEAFF. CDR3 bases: TGTGCCAGTCAACCGGGACAGGACACTGAAGCTTTCTTT.

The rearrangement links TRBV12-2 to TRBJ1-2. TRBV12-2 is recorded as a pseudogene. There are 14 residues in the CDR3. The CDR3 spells CASRLVGDSYGYTF. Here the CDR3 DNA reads TGTGCAAGTCGCTTAGTCGGGGATAGCTATGGCTACACCTTC.

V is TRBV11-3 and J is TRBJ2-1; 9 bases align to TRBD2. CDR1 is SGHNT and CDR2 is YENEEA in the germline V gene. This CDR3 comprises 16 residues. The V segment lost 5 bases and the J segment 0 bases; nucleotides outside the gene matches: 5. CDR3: CASSPRGGNSYNEQFF. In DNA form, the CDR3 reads TGTGCCAGCAGCCCGCGGGGGGGCAACTCCTACAATGAGCAGTTCTTC.

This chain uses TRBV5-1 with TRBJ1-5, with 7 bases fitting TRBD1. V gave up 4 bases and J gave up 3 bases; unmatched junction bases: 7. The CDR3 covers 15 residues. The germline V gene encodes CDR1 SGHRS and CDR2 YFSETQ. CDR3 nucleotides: TGCGCCAGCAGCACAGGCGGGACAGACAATCAGCCCCAGCATTTT. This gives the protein CASSTGGTDNQPQHF.

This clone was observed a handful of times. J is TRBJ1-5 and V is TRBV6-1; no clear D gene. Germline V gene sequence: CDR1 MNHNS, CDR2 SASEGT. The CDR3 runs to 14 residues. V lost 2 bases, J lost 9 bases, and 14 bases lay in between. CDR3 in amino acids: CASSEQHSWRPQHF. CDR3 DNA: TGTGCCAGCAGTGAACAGCACAGTTGGCGGCCCCAGCATTTT.

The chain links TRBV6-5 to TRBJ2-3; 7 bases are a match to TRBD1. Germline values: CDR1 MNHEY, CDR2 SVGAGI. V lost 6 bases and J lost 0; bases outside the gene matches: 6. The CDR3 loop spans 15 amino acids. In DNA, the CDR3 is TGTGCCAGCAGCGACAGGGTAGCTAGCACAGATACGCAGTATTTT. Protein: CASSDRVASTDTQYF.

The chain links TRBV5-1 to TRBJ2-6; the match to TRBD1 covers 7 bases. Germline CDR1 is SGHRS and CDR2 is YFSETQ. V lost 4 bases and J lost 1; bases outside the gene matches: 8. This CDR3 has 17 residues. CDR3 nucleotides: TGCGCCAGCAGCACGAGGCCGACAGGGTCTGGGGCCAACGTCCTGACTTTC. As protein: CASSTRPTGSGANVLTF.